This entry is about one T cell receptor beta chain. In the original analysis: Reference gene primer amplification gave estimated nucleated cell counts. Assay: immunoSEQ multiplex PCR; the TCRdb copy retains only in-frame clones and omits some. V, J and clone size derive from that table, while D and trimming were established from the DNA sequence. The data contain 200,000 to 250,000 clones, 86% of them seen just once; the ten biggest clones take up about 3.1%. V lost 6 bases and J lost 2; bases outside the gene matches: 7. This CDR3 comprises 15 residues. Germline-derived CDR1 and CDR2 are KGHDR and SFDVKD. The data belong to a study of blood T cell repertoires in COVID-19. Across the whole study: Italy, Spain and the United States were the sources of the convalescent and acute COVID-19 samples. PBMCs, B-cell-depleted T cells, or T cells were the source of the cDNA or gDNA that made up the material.

Sequenced material: peripheral blood. The source of this sequence is a woman in her thirties who had recovered from COVID-19. This sequence joins TRBV24-1 and TRBJ2-3, with 7 bases fitting TRBD2. The CDR3 DNA reads TGTGCCACCAGTTCCGGCGGGGGAGACACAGATACGCAGTATTTT. Its translation is CATSSGGGDTDTQYF.